This T cell receptor beta chain was found in a study of cytomegalovirus exposure and HLA in healthy donors. Study as a whole: Early released data had tens of millions of unique TCRs, all coming from HLA-typed donors.

In the PCR, 60 Vbeta and 13 Jbeta primers were used. Per the study methods: Approximately 9.9 million of tens of millions of unique TCR beta chains were shared, per a later count. Assay used: immunoSEQ multiplex PCR; TCRdb lists only in-frame clones, some missing. The DNA was the basis for D and trimming; V, J and clone size are from that table. The table shows roughly 150,000 clones, with roughly four fifths occurring only once. Comment on this clone: Its antigen remains unidentified.

Overall study findings and caveats: The study recorded 150 to 200 TCR beta chains that were cytomegalovirus-associated. Within the data, a cluster of highly shared sequence variants was likely a sequencing artifact.

CDR3 length: 14 residues. V dropped 7 bases and J dropped 4; count of bases not matched to a gene: 9. Germline V gives CDR1 MDHEN, CDR2 SYDVKM. The chain has TRBV28 and TRBJ1-2, with 7 bases fitting TRBD1. The TCR sequence derives from a woman in her thirties or forties in good health and CMV-seronegative. Sequenced sample: PBMCs. The CDR3 is CASIPAGTVYGYTF. Here the CDR3 DNA reads TGTGCCAGCATCCCCGCAGGGACAGTCTATGGCTACACCTTC.